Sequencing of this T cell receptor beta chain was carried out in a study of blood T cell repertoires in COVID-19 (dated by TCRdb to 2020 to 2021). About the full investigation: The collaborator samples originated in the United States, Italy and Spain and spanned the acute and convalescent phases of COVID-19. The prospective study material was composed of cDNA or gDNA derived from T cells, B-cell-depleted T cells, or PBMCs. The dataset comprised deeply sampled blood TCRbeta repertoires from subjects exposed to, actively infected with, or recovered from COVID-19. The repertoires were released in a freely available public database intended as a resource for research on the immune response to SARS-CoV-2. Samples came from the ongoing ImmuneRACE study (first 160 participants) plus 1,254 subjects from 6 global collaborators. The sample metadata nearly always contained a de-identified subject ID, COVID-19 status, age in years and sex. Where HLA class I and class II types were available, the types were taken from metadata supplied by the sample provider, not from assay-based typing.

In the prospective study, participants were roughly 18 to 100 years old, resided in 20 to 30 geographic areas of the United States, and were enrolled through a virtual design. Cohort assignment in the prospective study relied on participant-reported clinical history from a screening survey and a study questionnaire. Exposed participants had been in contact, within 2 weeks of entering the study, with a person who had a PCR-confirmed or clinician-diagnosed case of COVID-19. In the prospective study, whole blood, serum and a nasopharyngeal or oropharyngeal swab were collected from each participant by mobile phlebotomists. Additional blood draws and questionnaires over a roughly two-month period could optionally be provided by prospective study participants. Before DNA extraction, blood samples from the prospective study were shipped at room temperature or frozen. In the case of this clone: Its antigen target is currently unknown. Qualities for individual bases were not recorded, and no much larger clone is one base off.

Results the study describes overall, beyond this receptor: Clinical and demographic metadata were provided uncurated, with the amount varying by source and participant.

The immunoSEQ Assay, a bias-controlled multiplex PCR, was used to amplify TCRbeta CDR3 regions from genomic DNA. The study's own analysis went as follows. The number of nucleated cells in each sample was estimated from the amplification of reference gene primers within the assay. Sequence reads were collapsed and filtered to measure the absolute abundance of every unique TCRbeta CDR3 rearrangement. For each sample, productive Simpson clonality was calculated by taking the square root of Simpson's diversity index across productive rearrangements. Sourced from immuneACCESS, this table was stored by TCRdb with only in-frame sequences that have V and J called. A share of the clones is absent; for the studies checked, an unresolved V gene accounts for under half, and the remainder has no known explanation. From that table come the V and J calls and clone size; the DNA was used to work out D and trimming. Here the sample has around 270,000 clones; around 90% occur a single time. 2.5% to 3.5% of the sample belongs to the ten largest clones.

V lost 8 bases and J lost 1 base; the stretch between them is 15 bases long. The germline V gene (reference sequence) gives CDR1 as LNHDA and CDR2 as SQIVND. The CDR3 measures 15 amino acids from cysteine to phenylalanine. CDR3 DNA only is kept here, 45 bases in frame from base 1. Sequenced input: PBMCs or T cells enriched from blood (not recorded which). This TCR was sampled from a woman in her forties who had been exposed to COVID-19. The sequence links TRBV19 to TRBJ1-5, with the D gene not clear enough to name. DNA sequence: TGTGCCAGTGCTGTTGAGAATCGGAGCAATCAGCCCCAGCATTTT. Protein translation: CASAVENRSNQPQHF.